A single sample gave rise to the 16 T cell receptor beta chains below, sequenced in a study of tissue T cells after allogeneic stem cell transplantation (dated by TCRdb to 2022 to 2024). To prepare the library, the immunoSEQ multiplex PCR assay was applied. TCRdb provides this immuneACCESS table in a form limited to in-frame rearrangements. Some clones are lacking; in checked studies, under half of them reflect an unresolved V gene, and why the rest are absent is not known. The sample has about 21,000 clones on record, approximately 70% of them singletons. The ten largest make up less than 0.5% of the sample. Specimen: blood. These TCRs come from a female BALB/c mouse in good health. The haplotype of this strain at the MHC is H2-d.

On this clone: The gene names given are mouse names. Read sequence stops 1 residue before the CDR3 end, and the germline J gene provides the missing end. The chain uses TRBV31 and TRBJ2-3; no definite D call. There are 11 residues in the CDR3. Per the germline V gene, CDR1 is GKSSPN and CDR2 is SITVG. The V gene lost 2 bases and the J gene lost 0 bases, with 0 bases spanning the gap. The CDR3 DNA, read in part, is TGTGCCTGGAGTAGTGCAGAAACGCTGTAT. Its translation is CAWSSAETLY. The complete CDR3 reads CAWSSAETLYF.

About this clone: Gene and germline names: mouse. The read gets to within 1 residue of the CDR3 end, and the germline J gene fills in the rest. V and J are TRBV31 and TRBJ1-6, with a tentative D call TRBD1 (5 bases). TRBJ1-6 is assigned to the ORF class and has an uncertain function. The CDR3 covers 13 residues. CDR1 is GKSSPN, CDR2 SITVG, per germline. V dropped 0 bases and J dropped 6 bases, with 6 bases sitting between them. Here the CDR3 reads CAWSLQVNSPLYF. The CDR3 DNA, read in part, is TGTGCCTGGAGTCTACAGGTTAATTCGCCCCTCTAC.

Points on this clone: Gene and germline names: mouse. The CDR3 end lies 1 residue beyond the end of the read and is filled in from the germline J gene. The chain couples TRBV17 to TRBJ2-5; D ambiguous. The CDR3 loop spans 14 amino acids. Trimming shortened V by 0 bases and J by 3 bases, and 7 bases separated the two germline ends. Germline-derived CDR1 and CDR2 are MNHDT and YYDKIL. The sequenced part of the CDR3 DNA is TGTGCTAGCAGTAGAGAGGCAAAACAAGACACCCAGTAC. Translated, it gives CASSREAKQDTQY. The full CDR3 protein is CASSREAKQDTQYF.

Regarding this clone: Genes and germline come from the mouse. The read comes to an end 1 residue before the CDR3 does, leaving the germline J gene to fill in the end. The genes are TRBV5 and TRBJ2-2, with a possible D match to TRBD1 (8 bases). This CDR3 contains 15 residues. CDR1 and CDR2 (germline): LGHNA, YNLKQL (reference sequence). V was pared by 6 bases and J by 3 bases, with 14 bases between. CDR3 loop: CASSYRGGDTGQLYF. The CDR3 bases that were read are TGTGCCAGCAGTTACAGGGGGGGGGACACCGGGCAGCTCTAC.

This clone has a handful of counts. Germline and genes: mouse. The part of the CDR3 DNA that was read is TGCACCTGCAGTGAGGCGGCTGGAAATACGCTCTAT. Translating gives CTCSEAAGNTLY. The full CDR3 protein is CTCSEAAGNTLYF. The rearrangement uses TRBV1 and TRBJ1-3, with unresolved D. The CDR3 is cut off 1 residue early in the read; its end comes from the germline J gene. The CDR3 has 13 amino acids. The germline CDR1 and CDR2 sequences are NSQYPW and LRSPGD (reference sequence). The V gene lost 4 bases and the J gene lost 2 bases, with 6 bases spanning the gap.

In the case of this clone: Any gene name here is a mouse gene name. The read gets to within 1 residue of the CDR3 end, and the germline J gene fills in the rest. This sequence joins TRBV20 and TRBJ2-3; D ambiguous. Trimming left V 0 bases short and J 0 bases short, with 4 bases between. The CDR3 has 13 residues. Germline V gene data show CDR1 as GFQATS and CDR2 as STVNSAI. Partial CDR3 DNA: TGTGGTGCTAGGGAGGGCAGTGCAGAAACGCTGTAT. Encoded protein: CGAREGSAETLY. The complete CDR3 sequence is CGAREGSAETLYF.

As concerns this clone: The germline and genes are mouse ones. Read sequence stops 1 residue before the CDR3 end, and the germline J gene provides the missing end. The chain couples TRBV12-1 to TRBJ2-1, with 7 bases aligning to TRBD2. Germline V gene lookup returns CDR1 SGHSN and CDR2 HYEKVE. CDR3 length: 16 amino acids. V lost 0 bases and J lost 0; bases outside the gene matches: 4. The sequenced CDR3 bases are TGTGCCAGCTCTCTCGATGGGGGGTTTAACTATGCTGAGCAGTTC. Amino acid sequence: CASSLDGGFNYAEQF. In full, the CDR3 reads CASSLDGGFNYAEQFF.

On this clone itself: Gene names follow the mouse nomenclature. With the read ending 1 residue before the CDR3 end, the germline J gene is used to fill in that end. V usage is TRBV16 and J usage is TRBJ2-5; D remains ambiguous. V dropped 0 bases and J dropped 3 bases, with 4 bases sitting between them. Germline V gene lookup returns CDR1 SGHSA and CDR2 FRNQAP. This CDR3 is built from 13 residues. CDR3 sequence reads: CASSLEQQDTQYF. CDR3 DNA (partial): TGTGCAAGCAGCTTAGAACAGCAAGACACCCAGTAC.

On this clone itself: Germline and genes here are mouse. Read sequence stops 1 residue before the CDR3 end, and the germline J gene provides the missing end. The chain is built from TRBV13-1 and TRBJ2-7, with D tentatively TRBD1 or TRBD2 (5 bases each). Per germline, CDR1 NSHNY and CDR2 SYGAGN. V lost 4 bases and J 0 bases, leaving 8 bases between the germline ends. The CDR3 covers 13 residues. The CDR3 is CASSMGTSYEQYF. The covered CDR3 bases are TGTGCCAGCAGTATGGGGACCTCCTATGAACAGTAC.

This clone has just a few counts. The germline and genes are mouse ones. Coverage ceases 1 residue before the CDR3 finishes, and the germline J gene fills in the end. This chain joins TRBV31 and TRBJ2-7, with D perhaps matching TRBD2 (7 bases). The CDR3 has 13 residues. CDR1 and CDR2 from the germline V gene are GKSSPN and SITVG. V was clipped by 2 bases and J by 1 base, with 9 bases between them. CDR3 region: CAWSEGGSYEQYF. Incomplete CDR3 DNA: TGTGCCTGGAGTGAGGGGGGGTCCTATGAACAGTAC.

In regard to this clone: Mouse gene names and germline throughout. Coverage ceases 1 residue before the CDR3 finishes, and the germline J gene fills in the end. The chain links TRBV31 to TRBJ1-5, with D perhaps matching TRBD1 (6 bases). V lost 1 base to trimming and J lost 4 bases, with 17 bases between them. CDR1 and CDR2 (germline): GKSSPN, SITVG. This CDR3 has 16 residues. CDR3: CAWSRDRRDKNQAPLF. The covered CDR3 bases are TGTGCCTGGAGTCGAGACCGGCGGGACAAAAACCAGGCTCCGCTT.

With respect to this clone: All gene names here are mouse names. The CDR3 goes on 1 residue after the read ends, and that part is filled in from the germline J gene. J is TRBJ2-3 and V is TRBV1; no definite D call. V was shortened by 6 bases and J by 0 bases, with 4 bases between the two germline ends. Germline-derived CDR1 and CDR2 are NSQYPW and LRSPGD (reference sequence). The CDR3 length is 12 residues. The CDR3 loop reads CTCRDSAETLYF. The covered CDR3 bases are TGCACCTGCAGGGACAGTGCAGAAACGCTGTAT. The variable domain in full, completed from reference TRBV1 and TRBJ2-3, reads VTLLEQNPRWRLVPRGQAVNLRCILKNSQYPWMSWYQQDLQKQLQWLFTLRSPGDKEVKSLPGADYLATRVTDTELRLQVANMSQGRTLYCTCRDSAETLYFGSGTRLTVL.

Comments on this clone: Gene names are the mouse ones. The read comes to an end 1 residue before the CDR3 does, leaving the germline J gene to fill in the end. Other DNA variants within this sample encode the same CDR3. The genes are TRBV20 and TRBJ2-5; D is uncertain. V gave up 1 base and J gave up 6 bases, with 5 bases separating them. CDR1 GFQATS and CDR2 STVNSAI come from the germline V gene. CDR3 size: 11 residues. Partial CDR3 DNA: TGTGGTGCTAGGGTCGGGGACACCCAGTAC. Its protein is CGARVGDTQY. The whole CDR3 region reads CGARVGDTQYF.

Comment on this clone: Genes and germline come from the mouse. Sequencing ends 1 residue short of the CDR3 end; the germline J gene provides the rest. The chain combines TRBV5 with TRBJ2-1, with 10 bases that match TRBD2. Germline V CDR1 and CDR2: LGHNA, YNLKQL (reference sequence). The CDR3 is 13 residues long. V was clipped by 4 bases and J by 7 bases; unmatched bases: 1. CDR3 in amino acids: CASSPWGGAEQFF. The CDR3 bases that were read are TGTGCCAGCAGCCCCTGGGGGGGCGCTGAGCAGTTC.

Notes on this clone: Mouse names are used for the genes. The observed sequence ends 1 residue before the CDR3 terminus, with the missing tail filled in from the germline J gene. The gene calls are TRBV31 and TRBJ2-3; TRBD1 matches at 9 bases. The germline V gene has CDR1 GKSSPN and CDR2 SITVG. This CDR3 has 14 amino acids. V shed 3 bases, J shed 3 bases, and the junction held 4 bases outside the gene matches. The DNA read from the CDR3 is TGTGCCTGGAGGGGGACAGGGAAGGCAGAAACGCTGTAT. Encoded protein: CAWRGTGKAETLY. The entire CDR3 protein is CAWRGTGKAETLYF.

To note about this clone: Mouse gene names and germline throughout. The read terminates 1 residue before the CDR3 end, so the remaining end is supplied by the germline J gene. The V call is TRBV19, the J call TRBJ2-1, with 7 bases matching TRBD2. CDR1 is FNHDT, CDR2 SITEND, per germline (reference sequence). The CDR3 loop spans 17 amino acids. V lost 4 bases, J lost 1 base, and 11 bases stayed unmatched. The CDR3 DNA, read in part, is TGTGCCAGCAGTTTACTCCCCACGACTGGGAACTATGCTGAGCAGTTC. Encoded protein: CASSLLPTTGNYAEQF. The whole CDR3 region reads CASSLLPTTGNYAEQFF.